These 32 T cell receptor beta chains share one sample of origin, sequenced in a study of shared clonotypes between healthy human individuals. Profiled with immunoSEQ multiplex PCR; TCRdb holds only in-frame clones, not every one. This sample carries 2 million to 3 million clones, roughly 93% of them seen once, and the ten largest clones take about 0.39%. Sequenced sample: naive CD4+ T cells from PBMCs. Subset denoted: CD45RA+ positively selected. The receptors stem from a young man in good health. Some clones in this sample may be carry-over from other donors' samples.

The V gene is TRBV5-4, the J gene TRBJ2-1; possibly TRBD1 for D (6 bases). Germline V lookup: CDR1 SGHNT, CDR2 YYREEE (reference sequence). The CDR3 runs 14 residues. The V and J ends lost 1 base and 8 bases respectively, with 13 bases between them. CDR3 sequence: CASSLPNRVDEQFF. CDR3 in DNA: TGTGCCAGCAGCTTGCCCAACAGGGTCGATGAGCAGTTCTTC.

A remark on this clone: Additional DNA sequences in this sample encode the identical CDR3. The chain has TRBV28 and TRBJ2-3; D may be TRBD1 (6 bases). Germline V gene data show CDR1 as MDHEN and CDR2 as SYDVKM. The ends were cut back, 4 bases at V and 2 bases at J, with 7 bases in the middle. The CDR3 runs to 13 residues. CDR3 nucleotides: TGTGCCAGCAGTTCAGGGGACACAGATACGCAGTATTTT. It codes for CASSSGDTDTQYF.

In this sample, this clone turned up once. The chain carries TRBV27 and TRBJ1-4; tentative D call: TRBD1 (5 bases). The germline V and J ends were trimmed by 6 bases and 3 bases, with 11 bases remaining between them. Germline loops: CDR1 MNHEY, CDR2 SMNVEV (reference sequence). The CDR3 consists of 14 residues. The CDR3 sequence is CASRTGGSNEKLFF. The CDR3 DNA is TGTGCCAGCAGGACCGGGGGATCTAATGAAAAACTGTTTTTT. Combining the CDR3 with reference TRBV27 and TRBJ1-4 gives the whole variable domain EAQVTQNPRYLITVTGKKLTVTCSQNMNHEYMSWYRQDPGLGLRQIYYSMNVEVTDKGDVPEGYKVSRKEKRNFPLILESPSPNQTSLYFCASRTGGSNEKLFFGSGTQLSVL.

The V gene is TRBV11-3, the J gene TRBJ2-1; D assignment may be TRBD1 or TRBD2 (6 bases each). This CDR3 has 15 residues. From germline, CDR1 is SGHNT and CDR2 YENEEA. V lost 1 base and J lost 8, with 15 bases in between. Here the CDR3 DNA reads TGTGCCAGCAGCTTAGGTACAGGGACTGAGGATGAGCAGTTCTTC. Its translation: CASSLGTGTEDEQFF. Complete variable domain (other parts from reference TRBV11-3 and TRBJ2-1): EAGVVQSPRYKIIEKKQPVAFWCNPISGHNTLYWYLQNLGQGPELLIRYENEEAVDDSQLPKDRFSAERLKGVDSTLKIQPAELGDSAVYLCASSLGTGTEDEQFFGPGTRLTVL.

The gene calls are TRBV30 and TRBJ2-7, with unresolved D. The V gene's germline CDR1 is GTSNPN and CDR2 SVGIG (reference sequence). The germline V and J ends were trimmed by 5 bases and 3 bases, with 8 bases remaining between them. The CDR3 has 11 residues. In DNA form, the CDR3 reads TGTGCCTGGGGCAGATACTACGAGCAGTACTTC. Its protein product is CAWGRYYEQYF.

This chain links TRBV6-1 with TRBJ2-5, with 8 bases fitting TRBD2. V dropped 4 bases and J dropped 1; count of bases not matched to a gene: 5. Looked up from germline, CDR1 is MNHNS and CDR2 is SASEGT. The length of the CDR3 is 15 residues. CDR3 coding DNA: TGTGCCAGCAGTGGTACCGGGACTAGCCAAGAGACCCAGTACTTC. Protein product: CASSGTGTSQETQYF.

This rearrangement joins TRBV2 to TRBJ2-7; D is possibly TRBD2 (5 bases). Germline V gives CDR1 SNHLY, CDR2 FYNNEI. The CDR3 is 15 amino acids. V shed 8 bases and J shed 0 bases, with 17 bases lying between them. This chain's CDR3 is CASRPSLGSSYEQYF. The DNA for the CDR3 is TGTGCCAGCCGACCTTCGTTGGGGAGCTCCTACGAGCAGTACTTC.

This rearrangement joins TRBV4-1 to TRBJ1-1; D may be TRBD1 (5 bases). This CDR3 is 14 amino acids long. Per the germline V gene, CDR1 is MGHRA and CDR2 is YSYEKL. Trimming cost V 4 bases and J 1 base, with 10 bases left between them. CDR3 region: CASSLRQTNTEAFF. CDR3 nucleotide sequence: TGCGCCAGCAGCCTTAGACAGACGAACACTGAAGCTTTCTTT.

This chain uses TRBV28 with TRBJ1-1, with a weak D call TRBD1 (6 bases). The CDR3 has 13 amino acids. V was clipped by 10 bases and J by 4 bases, with 16 bases between them. The germline gives CDR1 MDHEN, CDR2 SYDVKM. CDR3 nucleotide sequence: TGTGCCACCACGACAGGAGGAAGCACTGAAGCTTTCTTT. It yields the protein CATTTGGSTEAFF.

The CDR3 nucleotides are TGTGCCAGCAGGGGACAGGCATACTCCTACGAGCAGTACTTC. Translation gives CASRGQAYSYEQYF. This chain links TRBV27 with TRBJ2-7; 8 nucleotides agree with TRBD1. CDR3 length: 14 amino acids. CDR1 and CDR2 (germline): MNHEY, SMNVEV (reference sequence). Trimming cost V 6 bases and J 0 bases; bases outside gene matches: 4.

Here the CDR3 DNA reads TGTGCCAGCAGAACGCGAGGAAACACCATATATTTT. Its protein is CASRTRGNTIYF. This chain uses TRBV6-5 with TRBJ1-3; no firm D call. This CDR3 spans 12 amino acids. Trimming took off 6 bases at V and 4 bases at J, with 7 bases between the two ends. Per germline, CDR1 MNHEY and CDR2 SVGAGI.

This chain uses TRBV5-1 with TRBJ1-1; D gene ambiguous. The germline V gene encodes CDR1 SGHRS and CDR2 YFSETQ. This CDR3 region has 13 residues. V gave up 8 bases and J gave up 1 base, with 12 bases separating them. The CDR3 DNA is TGCGCCAGTTTAGACACAGAGAACACTGAAGCTTTCTTT. Amino acids: CASLDTENTEAFF.

This chain uses TRBV28 with TRBJ2-7; D tentatively fits TRBD1 or TRBD2 (6 bases each). CDR3 size: 15 residues. V lost 2 bases to trimming and J lost 2 bases, with 13 bases between them. Germline loops: CDR1 MDHEN, CDR2 SYDVKM. The CDR3 sequence: CASSLEGGGTYEQYF. The CDR3 DNA follows: TGTGCCAGCAGTTTAGAGGGGGGCGGCACCTACGAGCAGTACTTC.

The chain employs TRBV29-1 and TRBJ2-5, with D possibly TRBD1 on 6 matching bases. Germline V gene sequence: CDR1 SQVTM, CDR2 ANQGSEA. This CDR3 has 14 residues. Trimming took 2 bases from V and 1 from J, leaving 11 bases between them. The CDR3 bases are TGCAGCGTTGAATTACTAGGGGGCCAAGAGACCCAGTACTTC. It codes for CSVELLGGQETQYF.

The CDR3 loop reads CASSQQGTRSYEQYF. CDR3 DNA sequence: TGCGCCAGCAGCCAGCAGGGGACTCGCTCCTACGAGCAGTACTTC. The V call is TRBV4-1, the J call TRBJ2-5; the D call may be TRBD1 or TRBD2 (6 bases each). TRBJ2-7 explains the end of the DNA better; the J call may be wrong. Germline V gene lookup returns CDR1 MGHRA and CDR2 YSYEKL. CDR3 size: 15 residues.

The chain has TRBV18 and TRBJ2-7, with 8 nucleotides matching TRBD2. Germline trimming cut 2 bases from V and 2 bases from J; bases unmatched to any gene: 11. Germline CDR1 KGHSH, CDR2 LQKENI. The CDR3 runs 17 residues. The CDR3 region is CASSPYTLAVRTYEQYF. CDR3 nucleotides: TGTGCCAGCTCACCATACACACTAGCGGTGCGAACCTACGAGCAGTACTTC. The full variable domain, with the rest looked up from reference TRBV18 and TRBJ2-7, is NAGVMQNPRHLVRRRGQEARLRCSPMKGHSHVYWYRQLPEEGLKFMVYLQKENIIDESGMPKERFSAEFPKEGPSILRIQQVVRGDSAAYFCASSPYTLAVRTYEQYFGPGTRLTVT.

V is TRBV7-8 and J is TRBJ2-1; no firm D call. CDR3 length: 11 residues. CDR1 is SGHVS and CDR2 is FQNEAQ in the germline V gene. The ends were cut back, 8 bases at V and 11 bases at J, with 13 bases in the middle. Here the CDR3 reads CASSWVFQQFF. CDR3 DNA sequence: TGTGCCAGCTCTTGGGTTTTTCAGCAGTTCTTC.

The rearrangement links TRBV2 to TRBJ2-5; tentatively, D is TRBD1 (6 bases). The CDR3 consists of 15 residues. With 7 bases removed from V and 4 bases from J, the gap between germline ends came to 19 bases. The V gene's germline CDR1 is SNHLY and CDR2 FYNNEI. The CDR3 protein is CASKDQGPHPETQYF. In DNA, the CDR3 is TGTGCCAGCAAGGATCAGGGGCCTCATCCAGAGACCCAGTACTTC.

The J gene is TRBJ2-6, the V gene TRBV27, with D hard to call. V gave up 2 bases and J gave up 0 bases, with 17 bases separating them. The CDR3 totals 19 residues. CDR1 MNHEY and CDR2 SMNVEV come from the germline V gene (reference sequence). CDR3 nucleotides: TGTGCCAGCAGTTTAAAAATGGAGCCTTTTTACTCTGGGGCCAACGTCCTGACTTTC. As protein: CASSLKMEPFYSGANVLTF.

With respect to this clone: A junction boundary mismatches the germline segment, possibly from a read error. J is TRBJ2-1 and V is TRBV20-1; 10 nucleotides line up with TRBD2. The CDR3 spans 11 residues. CDR1 and CDR2 (germline): DFQATT, SNEGSKA (reference sequence). CDR3 bases: TGCAGTGCTAGGGGAGCGGGAGGGCTCCTCTTC. Encoded protein: CSARGAGGLLF.

This chain uses TRBV7-3 with TRBJ2-3, with no clear D. Germline CDR1 and CDR2: SGHTA and FQGTGA. CDR3 length: 15 residues. The germline V and J ends were trimmed by 0 bases and 1 base, with 8 bases remaining between them. The CDR3 DNA sequence: TGTGCCAGCAGCTTAACGTCGAAACGCACAGATACGCAGTATTTT. Translation gives CASSLTSKRTDTQYF.

The rearrangement links TRBV7-2 to TRBJ2-2, with D tentatively TRBD1 (6 bases). The ends were cut back, 4 bases at V and 4 bases at J, with 19 bases in the middle. The CDR3 runs 17 residues. The germline V gene encodes CDR1 SGHTA and CDR2 FQGNSA. The CDR3 protein is CASSSRGFTGSTGELFF. The CDR3 DNA follows: TGTGCCAGCAGCTCAAGAGGTTTCACAGGGTCCACCGGGGAGCTGTTTTTT. Full variable domain (missing parts from reference TRBV7-2 and TRBJ2-2): GAGVSQSPSNKVTEKGKDVELRCDPISGHTALYWYRQSLGQGLEFLIYFQGNSAPDKSGLPSDRFSAERTGGSVSTLTIQRTQQEDSAVYLCASSSRGFTGSTGELFFGEGSRLTVL.

The rearrangement uses TRBV2 and TRBJ2-7, with D maybe TRBD2 (5 bases). The germline V and J ends were trimmed by 1 base and 6 bases, with 10 bases remaining between them. The CDR3 totals 13 residues. Germline loops: CDR1 SNHLY, CDR2 FYNNEI. CDR3 loop: CASSEGGRGEQYF. DNA for the CDR3: TGTGCCAGCAGTGAAGGAGGGCGAGGCGAGCAGTACTTC.

The chain couples TRBV27 to TRBJ1-1; D is unresolved. V was pared by 2 bases and J by 8 bases, with 12 bases between. The CDR3 has 13 amino acids. From germline, CDR1 is MNHEY and CDR2 SMNVEV (reference sequence). The CDR3 nucleotides read TGTGCCAGCAGTTTACGGTTCCCGGGGGAAGCTTTCTTT. Translated, it gives CASSLRFPGEAFF.

J is TRBJ1-1 and V is TRBV11-3; D remains unclear. Germline CDR1 reads SGHNT; CDR2 reads YENEEA. This CDR3 comprises 13 residues. The ends were cut back, 3 bases at V and 10 bases at J, with 15 bases in the middle. CDR3: CASSLTVDSGAFF. The CDR3, as DNA: TGTGCCAGCAGCTTGACCGTGGACTCTGGAGCTTTCTTT.

The rearrangement uses TRBV7-7 and TRBJ2-5; 7 bases are a match to TRBD1. This CDR3 has 15 residues. V lost 1 base to trimming and J lost 3 bases; unmatched junction nucleotides: 5. Germline loops: CDR1 SSHAT, CDR2 FNYEAQ (reference sequence). CDR3 nucleotides: TGTGCCAGCAGCTTAGGACCGGGACAGAAAGAGACCCAGTACTTC. Protein: CASSLGPGQKETQYF.

The chain has TRBV11-2 and TRBJ2-4; 11 bases align to TRBD1. V lost 0 bases and J lost 1; bases outside the gene matches: 8. Germline V lookup: CDR1 SGHAT, CDR2 FQNNGV. This CDR3 contains 19 residues. The CDR3 DNA follows: TGTGCCAGCAGCTTAGAAGGGACAGGGGGTAGGTTCGCCAAAAACATTCAGTACTTC. Translation gives CASSLEGTGGRFAKNIQYF.

This rearrangement joins TRBV28 to TRBJ2-4, with unresolved D. The ends were cut back, 6 bases at V and 6 bases at J, with 12 bases in the middle. Germline lookup yields CDR1 MDHEN and CDR2 SYDVKM. This CDR3 has 13 residues. Written as DNA, the CDR3 is TGTGCCAGCAGCTCGACGGTTGGAAACATTCAGTACTTC. It specifies CASSSTVGNIQYF.

The rearrangement uses TRBV29-1 and TRBJ1-1; no firm D call. Germline V CDR1 and CDR2: SQVTM, ANQGSEA. V shed 0 bases and J shed 1 base, with 18 bases lying between them. The CDR3 extends over 17 amino acids. CDR3 in amino acids: CSVEDLKRGRSNTEAFF. CDR3 in DNA: TGCAGCGTTGAAGATCTAAAGAGAGGACGATCGAACACTGAAGCTTTCTTT.

V and J are TRBV18 and TRBJ1-4, with a possible D match to TRBD1 (6 bases). V was cut by 4 bases and J by 3 bases, with 9 bases left in between. CDR3 size: 14 residues. Germline V gene sequence: CDR1 KGHSH, CDR2 LQKENI. CDR3 nucleotides: TGTGCCAGCTCACAGACAGGATCTAATGAAAAACTGTTTTTT. Protein product: CASSQTGSNEKLFF.

Points on this clone: Other DNA sequences from this sample encode an identical CDR3 as well. The chain links TRBV5-1 to TRBJ2-1; D remains ambiguous. V lost 0 bases and J lost 4, with 8 bases in between. In germline, CDR1 is SGHRS, CDR2 YFSETQ. The CDR3 sequence is 14 residues long. The CDR3 reads CASSLGQIYNEQFF. CDR3 in DNA: TGCGCCAGCAGCTTGGGGCAGATTTACAATGAGCAGTTCTTC.

The chain employs TRBV6-5 and TRBJ2-1, with 9 bases matching TRBD2. In germline, CDR1 is MNHEY, CDR2 SVGAGI. The CDR3 covers 15 residues. The V and J ends lost 4 bases and 4 bases, in that order; junction bases with no gene match: 5. CDR3 residues: CASSSPAGGYNEQFF. In DNA form, the CDR3 reads TGTGCCAGCAGTTCCCCAGCGGGAGGTTACAATGAGCAGTTCTTC.